The source of this TCR beta chain is a study of PD-1 blockade in classical Hodgkin lymphoma. On the study more broadly: Treatment was intravenous nivolumab, 3 mg/kg every 2 weeks, until progression. Broader study findings: Anyone who began nivolumab under 1 year after ASCT was excluded. The causes of the repertoire differences, possibly disease activity or prior therapy, remain undefined.

With no exception, relapse followed autologous stem cell transplantation in all patients, and brentuximab vedotin exposure varied. The protocol was immunoSEQ multiplex PCR, while the TCRdb copy is restricted to in-frame clones and leaves out a portion. The sample contains approximately 44,000 clones, roughly 80% of which appear only once. The CDR3 covers 12 residues. Per germline, CDR1 LGHNA and CDR2 YNFKEQ. The junction had 4 bases not matched to a gene; V was cut back by 11 bases and J by 2 bases. Concerning this clone: What it binds is not known.

This sequence was found in a human donor with classical Hodgkin lymphoma. The V gene is TRBV4-2, the J gene TRBJ2-7; 9 bases are shared with TRBD1. Sequencing was performed on peripheral blood mononuclear cells (PBMCs), taken at baseline. The CDR3 coding sequence is TGTGCCTCGGGACAGGGTCCCTACGAGCAGTACTTC. It encodes CASGQGPYEQYF.